A single sample is the source of the 3 T cell receptor beta chains below, sequenced in a study of T cells in Graves' hyperthyroidism and ophthalmopathy. Amplification of TCR beta CDR3 regions used RNA as the template. Carried out on the TCR CDR3, a first-round RT-PCR used the HTBI primer set. A single record per CDR3 protein comes from TCRdb applying MiXCR to the multiplex PCR reads. This table holds around 35,000 distinct CDR3 sequences, under 65% found once. Sequencing was carried out using blood. These receptor sequences come from a woman in her 40s with Graves' ophthalmopathy.

The chain recombines TRBV9 with TRBJ1-5; TRBD1 matches at 7 bases. J lost 4 bases, V lost 0 bases, and 4 bases had no gene match. CDR1 and CDR2 from the germline V gene are SGDLS and YYNGEE. The CDR3 is made up of 15 amino acids. The CDR3 reads CASSVAGTENQPQHF. CDR3 coding DNA: TGTGCCAGCAGCGTAGCCGGGACAGAGAATCAGCCCCAGCATTTT.

In DNA, the CDR3 is TGCGCCAGCAGTGTCGTAGCGGAGAATGAGCAGTTCTTC. It codes for CASSVVAENEQFF. The chain joins TRBV10-2 to TRBJ2-1, with D maybe TRBD2 (6 bases). Trimming removed 4 bases from V and 7 bases from J, with 11 bases in between. This CDR3 is built from 13 residues. Germline CDR1 reads WSHSY; CDR2 reads SAAADI.

The chain employs TRBV29-1 and TRBJ2-2; TRBD1 matches 7 bases. CDR1 is SQVTM, CDR2 ANQGSEA, per germline. The ends lost 6 bases at V and 5 bases at J; junction bases unmatched: 6. The CDR3 has 13 amino acids. The CDR3, as DNA: TGCAGCGTCTCCGGGACAGTTACCGGGGAGCTGTTTTTT. Translated, it gives CSVSGTVTGELFF.